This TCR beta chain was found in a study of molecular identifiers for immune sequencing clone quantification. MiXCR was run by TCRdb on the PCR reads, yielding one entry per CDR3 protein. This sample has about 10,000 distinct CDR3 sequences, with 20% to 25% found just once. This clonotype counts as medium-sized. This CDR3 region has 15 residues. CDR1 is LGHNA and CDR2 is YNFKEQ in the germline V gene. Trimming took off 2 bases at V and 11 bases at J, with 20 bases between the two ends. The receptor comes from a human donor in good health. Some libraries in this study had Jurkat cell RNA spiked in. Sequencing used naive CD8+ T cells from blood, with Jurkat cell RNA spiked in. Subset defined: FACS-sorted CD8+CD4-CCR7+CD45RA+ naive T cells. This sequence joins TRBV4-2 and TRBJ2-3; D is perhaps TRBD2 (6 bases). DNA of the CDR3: TGTGCCAGCAGCCAAAATGAAGCGGGCCCTCCTCAGCAGTATTTT. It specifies CASSQNEAGPPQQYF.